This T cell receptor (beta chain) was recovered during a study of cytomegalovirus exposure and HLA in healthy donors. General study findings and limits: Among the most significant clusters, several appeared linked to common viral pathogens in a later analysis.

The PCR contained 60 Vbeta and 13 Jbeta primers. Repertoires were generated with immunoSEQ multiplex PCR, while TCRdb's copy carries only in-frame clones and drops some. The sample shows around 150,000 clones, 70% to 80% of them seen only once. Germline CDR1 reads SGHNT; CDR2 reads YYREEE (reference sequence). Trimming took 1 base from V and 5 from J, leaving 13 bases between them. The CDR3 loop spans 14 amino acids. Regarding this clone: What it recognizes is unknown.

Sequencing used PBMCs. The chain uses TRBV5-4 and TRBJ2-7; D call uncertain. This TCR came from a man between 40 and 49 years old in good health and CMV-seropositive. In DNA, the CDR3 is TGTGCCAGCAGCTTGTACGGTAAACTGAACGAGCAGTACTTC. Translating gives CASSLYGKLNEQYF.